This T cell receptor (beta chain) appears in the sequencing data of a study of blood T cell repertoires in COVID-19. Using immunoSEQ multiplex PCR, the repertoire was profiled, and TCRdb retains in-frame clones only, with some absent. The sample consists of a few hundred thousand clones, 70% to 90% of them appearing once. The length of the CDR3 is 15 residues. CDR1 MNHEY and CDR2 SVGEGT come from the germline V gene. V was pared by 6 bases and J by 6 bases, with 12 bases of the junction left unmatched. This sequence originates from a young woman who had recovered from COVID-19. The J gene is TRBJ2-7, the V gene TRBV6-2 or TRBV6-3; 9 nucleotides align to TRBD1. Input material: peripheral blood. The CDR3 DNA is TGTGCCAGCAGCGTCGGGGACAGGGTATTTGTCGAGCAGTACTTC. Encoded protein: CASSVGDRVFVEQYF.